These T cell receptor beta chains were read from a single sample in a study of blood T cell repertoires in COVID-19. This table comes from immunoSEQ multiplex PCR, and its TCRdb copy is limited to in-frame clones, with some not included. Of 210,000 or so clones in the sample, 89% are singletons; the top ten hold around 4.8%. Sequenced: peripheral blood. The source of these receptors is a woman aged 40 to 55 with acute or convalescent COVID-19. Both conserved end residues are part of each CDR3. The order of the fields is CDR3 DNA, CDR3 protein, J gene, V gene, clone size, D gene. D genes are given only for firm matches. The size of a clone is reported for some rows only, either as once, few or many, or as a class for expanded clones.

DNA: TGTGCCAGCAGTGCGACTAGCGGGGGGGCCGTTACGCAGTATTTT; CDR3: CASSATSGGAVTQYF; J: TRBJ2-3; V: TRBV2; size: NA; D: TRBD2
DNA: TGTGCCAGCAGCAAAGGACAGGTAGAGGTCACTGAAGCTTTCTTT; CDR3: CASSKGQVEVTEAFF; J: TRBJ1-1; V: TRBV5-6; size: NA; D: TRBD1
DNA: TGTGCCAGTAGTATCCGGGACAATCGAGGTAAGCAGTTCTTC; CDR3: CASSIRDNRGKQFF; J: TRBJ2-1; V: TRBV19; size: NA; D: NA
DNA: TGTGCCAGCAGCAGCCGACAGTCCTACAAAAACATTCAGTACTTC; CDR3: CASSSRQSYKNIQYF; J: TRBJ2-4; V: TRBV28; size: NA; D: NA
DNA: TGTGCCAGCACAGGGACAGGGGGTTGGAATCAGCCCCAGCATTTT; CDR3: CASTGTGGWNQPQHF; J: TRBJ1-5; V: TRBV6-5; size: NA; D: TRBD1
DNA: TGTGCCAGCAGCTTGGGAGGGACAGGGGTTACCGGGGAGCTGTTTTTT; CDR3: CASSLGGTGVTGELFF; J: TRBJ2-2; V: TRBV11-2; size: once; D: TRBD1
DNA: TGTGCCAGCAGTTTTACAGACACAGATACGCAGTATTTT; CDR3: CASSFTDTDTQYF; J: TRBJ2-3; V: TRBV12-3/TRBV12-4; size: medium-sized; D: NA
DNA: TGTGCCAGCACCATTGGGGTCCTAGCGGGGGCCGGGGAGCTGTTTTTT; CDR3: CASTIGVLAGAGELFF; J: TRBJ2-2; V: TRBV9; size: NA; D: TRBD2
DNA: TGTGCCAGCAGCTCCAGGACTAGCGGGGGAGGGGGGACCCAGTACTTC; CDR3: CASSSRTSGGGGTQYF; J: TRBJ2-5; V: TRBV11-3; size: once; D: TRBD2
DNA: TGTGCCATCAGTGGACTCGGGACTCTCTATGGCTACACCTTC; CDR3: CAISGLGTLYGYTF; J: TRBJ1-2; V: TRBV10-3; size: NA; D: NA
DNA: TGTGCCAGCAGCCCCGGGGGTAACTACAGATACAATGAGCAGTTCTTC; CDR3: CASSPGGNYRYNEQFF; J: TRBJ2-1; V: TRBV11-2; size: NA; D: NA
DNA: TGTGCCAGCAGGGGAGGTTTCGGGGAGCTGTTTTTT; CDR3: CASRGGFGELFF; J: TRBJ2-2; V: TRBV12-3/TRBV12-4; size: few; D: NA
DNA: TGTGCCAGCAGTTTGAATGGGGGACAGGTCTTCGATACGCAGTATTTT; CDR3: CASSLNGGQVFDTQYF; J: TRBJ2-3; V: TRBV2; size: NA; D: TRBD1
DNA: TGTGCCAGCAGTTTATCTAGGCAGGTTGGAGAGACCCAGTACTTC; CDR3: CASSLSRQVGETQYF; J: TRBJ2-5; V: TRBV27; size: NA; D: NA
DNA: TGTGCCAGCAGGACAGGGTTGGGTGGAAACACCATATATTTT; CDR3: CASRTGLGGNTIYF; J: TRBJ1-3; V: TRBV6-5; size: NA; D: TRBD1
DNA: TGTGCCAGCATGTTGAGCGGCCTTGAAGCTTTCTTT; CDR3: CASMLSGLEAFF; J: TRBJ1-1; V: TRBV6-5; size: NA; D: NA
DNA: TGTGCCAGCGGGGGGACTAGCGTTACAGATACGCAGTATTTT; CDR3: CASGGTSVTDTQYF; J: TRBJ2-3; V: TRBV28; size: once; D: TRBD2
DNA: TGTGCCATCAGGCCCGGGACAGGGGGTGATCAGCCCCAGCATTTT; CDR3: CAIRPGTGGDQPQHF; J: TRBJ1-5; V: TRBV10-3; size: NA; D: TRBD1
DNA: TGTGCCAGCAGCGTAGCTATCGAGGGCCCCATATATTTT; CDR3: CASSVAIEGPIYF; J: TRBJ1-3; V: TRBV9; size: NA; D: NA
DNA: TGTGCCAGCAGCCCGTTTACTAGCGGGGTAGGCAATGAGCAGTTCTTC; CDR3: CASSPFTSGVGNEQFF; J: TRBJ2-1; V: TRBV9; size: NA; D: TRBD2
DNA: TGTGCCAGCACCTCACGCCGACTCGAGGGGGATGAGGACACTGAAGCTTTCTTT; CDR3: CASTSRRLEGDEDTEAFF; J: TRBJ1-1; V: TRBV3-1/TRBV3-2; size: NA; D: NA
DNA: TGTGCCAGCAGTGAATCGGACACCCCCTACAATGAGCAGTTCTTC; CDR3: CASSESDTPYNEQFF; J: TRBJ2-1; V: TRBV6-1; size: NA; D: NA
DNA: TGTGCCAGCAGCTTAGCCGGGACTCCGGGGAGGGAGACCCAGTACTTC; CDR3: CASSLAGTPGRETQYF; J: TRBJ2-5; V: TRBV7-8; size: NA; D: NA
DNA: TGTGCCAGCAGCTTGGGACCCAGGAGGGGCACTGAAGCTTTCTTT; CDR3: CASSLGPRRGTEAFF; J: TRBJ1-1; V: TRBV5-6; size: NA; D: NA
DNA: TGCGCCAGCAGTGAGCCCATCGGCACCATATATTTT; CDR3: CASSEPIGTIYF; J: TRBJ1-3; V: TRBV10-2; size: NA; D: NA
DNA: TGTGCCAGCAGGGTATGGACAGATTCCTACAATGAGCAGTTCTTC; CDR3: CASRVWTDSYNEQFF; J: TRBJ2-1; V: TRBV2; size: NA; D: NA
DNA: TGCGCCAGCAGCCAAACAGGTGGTCCCTCGCCCCAGCATTTT; CDR3: CASSQTGGPSPQHF; J: TRBJ1-5; V: TRBV4-1; size: NA; D: NA
DNA: TGTGCCAGTAGTAATCAGGATGGATATGGCTACACCTTC; CDR3: CASSNQDGYGYTF; J: TRBJ1-2; V: TRBV19; size: NA; D: NA
DNA: TGTGCCATCAGTGAGTCGGGACAGGGCTATCAGCCCCAGCATTTT; CDR3: CAISESGQGYQPQHF; J: TRBJ1-5; V: TRBV10-3; size: once; D: TRBD1
DNA: TGTGCCAGCGGAGCCAACTATAATTCACCCCTCCACTTT; CDR3: CASGANYNSPLHF; J: TRBJ1-6; V: TRBV9; size: NA; D: NA
DNA: TGTGCCAGTAGTACAATGGACAGACAAGATGGCTACACCTTC; CDR3: CASSTMDRQDGYTF; J: TRBJ1-2; V: TRBV19; size: NA; D: NA
DNA: TGTGCCAGCAGTCATCCGCGTCTGGGGGGAGCGAACTATGGCTACACCTTC; CDR3: CASSHPRLGGANYGYTF; J: TRBJ1-2; V: TRBV6-6; size: NA; D: NA
DNA: TGTGCCAGCAGTTTAACCCCAGGGGACACTGAAGCTTTCTTT; CDR3: CASSLTPGDTEAFF; J: TRBJ1-1; V: TRBV7-3; size: NA; D: NA
DNA: TGTGCCAGACGGGGGACCGACCCGAGCTCCTACAATGAGCAGTTCTTC; CDR3: CARRGTDPSSYNEQFF; J: TRBJ2-1; V: TRBV2; size: once; D: NA
DNA: TGCGCCAGCAGCGTGGACTTTTCAGGGGACACTGAAGCTTTCTTT; CDR3: CASSVDFSGDTEAFF; J: TRBJ1-1; V: TRBV5-1; size: NA; D: NA
DNA: TGTGCCAGCAGCTTAAGCGGGCCGGGGGCCAACGTCCTGACTTTC; CDR3: CASSLSGPGANVLTF; J: TRBJ2-6; V: TRBV11-2; size: NA; D: NA
DNA: TGTGCCAGCAGCTCTACGACGGGACAGGGGGCCAACCGATATGGCTACACCTTC; CDR3: CASSSTTGQGANRYGYTF; J: TRBJ1-2; V: TRBV9; size: NA; D: TRBD1
DNA: TGTGCCAGCAGCACAAGACAGGGAAGGCGGATAAGTGGAAACACCATATATTTT; CDR3: CASSTRQGRRISGNTIYF; J: TRBJ1-3; V: TRBV21-1; size: once; D: NA
DNA: TGCGCCAGCAGTGAGATGCGGGTCACTAACGGGGAGCTGTTTTTT; CDR3: CASSEMRVTNGELFF; J: TRBJ2-2; V: TRBV10-1; size: few; D: NA
DNA: TGTGCCAGTAGTTCTACAGGGACAAACTATGGCTACACCTTC; CDR3: CASSSTGTNYGYTF; J: TRBJ1-2; V: TRBV19; size: NA; D: NA